The entry below describes one T cell receptor (beta chain). Its antigen is as yet unknown. This sample stems from a study of post-analysis software for immune sequencing data. Findings and limits, study-wide: Several TRBV segments were more frequent in patients than controls; TRBV5-6, TRBV5-1 and TRBV20-1 belonged to this group. Multiple sclerosis patients had significantly lower normalized Chao1 diversity than controls.

Unique molecular identifiers featured in each of the TCR beta cDNA libraries. It was from approximately 0.91 to 9.4 million T cells that approximately 500,000 cDNA molecules came. TCRdb re-derived calls from the PCR reads in MiXCR, one entry per CDR3 protein. The sample includes some 890,000 distinct CDR3 sequences, about 53% of them seen just once. This CDR3 is 15 amino acids long. CDR1 KGHSH and CDR2 LQKENI come from the germline V gene. V was clipped by 6 bases and J by 3 bases, with 17 bases between them. The source of this sequence is a girl aged 5 to 17 with multiple sclerosis. The sample taken for sequencing was blood. The chain joins TRBV18 to TRBJ2-5, with D perhaps TRBD1 or TRBD2 (7 bases each). CDR3 loop: CASSARQGGEETQYF. As DNA, the CDR3 is TGTGCCAGCTCGGCTAGACAGGGAGGGGAAGAGACCCAGTACTTC.